Following are 22 T cell receptor beta chains from one sample sequenced in a study of technical replicates of blood from a handful of donors. TCRdb keeps only in-frame clones here, not all; method: immunoSEQ multiplex PCR. The data hold tens of thousands of clones, with approximately 94% observed a single time. The specimen sequenced was T cells isolated from PBMCs. Source of these receptors: a human donor in good health.

The V and J genes are TRBV19 and TRBJ2-7, with TRBD1 identical over 8 bases. In germline, CDR1 is LNHDA, CDR2 SQIVND (reference sequence). Trimming cost V 3 bases and J 4 bases; bases outside gene matches: 2. The CDR3 runs 13 residues. The CDR3: CASSIDRGYEQYF. CDR3 coding DNA: TGTGCCAGTAGTATCGACAGGGGTTACGAGCAGTACTTC.

DNA of the CDR3: TGTGCCAGCAGCCCCCTGTTGGCTAGCGGGAGGCGGGAGACCCAGTACTTC. The encoded protein is CASSPLLASGRRETQYF. V and J are TRBV7-7 and TRBJ2-5; TRBD2 aligns across 11 bases. Germline lookup yields CDR1 SSHAT and CDR2 FNYEAQ (reference sequence). CDR3 length: 17 residues. V lost 5 bases, J lost 5 bases, and 13 bases stayed unmatched.

This clone occurred a few times. This rearrangement joins TRBV4-1 to TRBJ1-5, with 7 bases identical to TRBD1. The V gene's germline CDR1 is MGHRA and CDR2 YSYEKL. The CDR3 totals 15 residues. With 4 bases clipped from V and 6 bases from J, the junction kept 9 bases outside the gene matches. The CDR3 sequence: CASSLKQGEGQPQHF. CDR3 DNA sequence: TGCGCCAGCAGCCTCAAGCAGGGGGAAGGTCAGCCCCAGCATTTT.

The chain uses TRBV5-1 and TRBJ2-2, with D possibly being TRBD2 (6 bases). There are 16 residues in the CDR3. The V gene lost 3 bases and the J gene lost 6 bases, with 18 bases spanning the gap. The germline CDR1 and CDR2 sequences are SGHRS and YFSETQ. CDR3 sequence (DNA): TGCGCCAGCAGCTACCGACTAGGGAGTTACGCCGGGGAGCTGTTTTTT. This sequence encodes CASSYRLGSYAGELFF.

The rearrangement joins TRBV28 to TRBJ1-3, with D unresolved. The V end lost 7 bases, the J end lost 1 base, and 14 bases lay between the germline ends. CDR3 length: 15 amino acids. Germline loops: CDR1 MDHEN, CDR2 SYDVKM. DNA for the CDR3: TGTGCCAGCACCGCCTATCTCCGGTCTGGAAACACCATATATTTT. The encoded protein is CASTAYLRSGNTIYF.

This chain links TRBV5-1 with TRBJ2-7, with 9 bases that match TRBD1. The V segment lost 5 bases and the J segment 7 bases; nucleotides outside the gene matches: 7. This CDR3 comprises 13 residues. CDR1 and CDR2 (germline): SGHRS, YFSETQ. The chain's CDR3 is CASSRDRGYEQYF. CDR3 nucleotide sequence: TGCGCCAGCAGTCGTGACAGGGGGTATGAGCAGTACTTC.

The chain recombines TRBV5-1 with TRBJ1-1; D is unclear. With 4 bases removed from V and 3 bases from J, the gap between germline ends came to 31 bases. The germline V gene has CDR1 SGHRS and CDR2 YFSETQ. The CDR3 is 20 amino acids. The DNA for the CDR3 is TGCGCCAGCAGCGGGGTTGTGGCGTCTGGGTCAGCGGTATCGGACACTGAAGCTTTCTTT. Its translation is CASSGVVASGSAVSDTEAFF.

V usage is TRBV5-1 and J usage is TRBJ2-7; 7 bases align to TRBD1. The CDR3 extends over 14 amino acids. The ends lost 4 bases at V and 0 bases at J; junction bases unmatched: 4. Germline loops: CDR1 SGHRS, CDR2 YFSETQ. The CDR3 protein is CASSPGQASYEQYF. The DNA of the CDR3 is TGCGCCAGCAGCCCTGGACAGGCCTCCTACGAGCAGTACTTC.

This rearrangement joins TRBV30 to TRBJ1-1, with 7 bases lining up with TRBD1. CDR1 is GTSNPN, CDR2 SVGIG, per germline (reference sequence). The V segment lost 8 bases and the J segment 11 bases; nucleotides outside the gene matches: 20. This CDR3 is built from 14 residues. CDR3 nucleotides: TGTGCCGGAGCCGGGACAGAGAATGCCTTTGTCGCTTTCTTT. Translation: CAGAGTENAFVAFF.

This chain connects TRBV28 to TRBJ2-7; D is possibly TRBD1 (5 bases). CDR3 size: 12 residues. V lost 1 base, J lost 6 bases, and 7 bases lay in between. Germline assignment: CDR1 MDHEN and CDR2 SYDVKM. CDR3 DNA: TGTGCCAGCAGTTTATCAGGGATCGAGCAGTACTTC. It is translated as CASSLSGIEQYF.

The chain recombines TRBV6-6 with TRBJ2-2; no definite D call. The V gene lost 3 bases and the J gene lost 1 base, with 9 bases spanning the gap. The CDR3 runs 15 residues. CDR1 MNHNY and CDR2 SVGAGI come from the germline V gene (reference sequence). CDR3 nucleotides: TGTGCCAGCAGTTATCTGGCTGAGAACACCGGGGAGCTGTTTTTT. Translated, it gives CASSYLAENTGELFF.

The genes are TRBV10-1 and TRBJ2-1; D call uncertain. The V end lost 2 bases, the J end lost 10 bases, and 9 bases lay between the germline ends. The CDR3 totals 12 residues. The germline CDR1 and CDR2 sequences are WNHNN and SYGVQD (reference sequence). CDR3 protein: CASSEPLSEQFF. CDR3 DNA: TGCGCCAGCAGTGAGCCCCTATCGGAGCAGTTCTTC.

CDR3: CASSTGTAYGYTF. CDR3 sequence (DNA): TGTGCCAGCAGCACCGGGACAGCTTATGGCTACACCTTC. The rearrangement uses TRBV6-5 and TRBJ1-2, with 7 positions matching TRBD1. J lost 5 bases, V lost 6 bases, and 6 bases had no gene match. Germline V gives CDR1 MNHEY, CDR2 SVGAGI. This CDR3 contains 13 residues.

The rearrangement uses TRBV10-3 and TRBJ2-1, with 10 nucleotides matching TRBD2. After removal of 5 bases from V and 0 bases from J, the junction contained 7 bases not matched to a gene. Germline V gene lookup returns CDR1 ENHRY and CDR2 SYGVKD. The CDR3 extends over 17 amino acids. The CDR3 DNA follows: TGTGCCATCAGTCGGACTAGCGGCATAAGCTCCTACAATGAGCAGTTCTTC. This sequence encodes CAISRTSGISSYNEQFF.

This clone was counted a few times. The chain joins TRBV7-8 to TRBJ2-7; D may be TRBD2 (5 bases). Germline CDR1 is SGHVS and CDR2 is FQNEAQ. Trimming shortened V by 2 bases and J by 2 bases, and 19 bases separated the two germline ends. The CDR3 spans 17 residues. In DNA form, the CDR3 reads TGTGCCAGCAGCTTAAGGGTGATCGGGGATTCCGCCTACGAGCAGTACTTC. Translated, it gives CASSLRVIGDSAYEQYF.

The chain joins TRBV5-1 to TRBJ2-2, with 11 bases that match TRBD2. V dropped 7 bases and J dropped 6; count of bases not matched to a gene: 5. Germline CDR1 and CDR2: SGHRS and YFSETQ. CDR3 length: 14 amino acids. CDR3: CASGGTSGAGELFF. In DNA form, the CDR3 reads TGCGCCAGCGGAGGGACTAGCGGAGCCGGGGAGCTGTTTTTT.

The V call is TRBV5-4, the J call TRBJ2-7; 7 bases align to TRBD1. The CDR3 covers 15 residues. Germline CDR1 SGHNT, CDR2 YYREEE (reference sequence). V was pared by 1 base and J by 3 bases, with 7 bases of the junction left unmatched. The CDR3 sequence: CASSLRQGHFYEQYF. The CDR3 coding sequence is TGTGCCAGCAGCTTGAGACAGGGCCATTTCTACGAGCAGTACTTC. The variable domain in full, with the rest retrieved from reference TRBV5-4 and TRBJ2-7, is ETGVTQSPTHLIKTRGQQVTLRCSSQSGHNTVSWYQQALGQGPQFIFQYYREEENGRGNFPPRFSGLQFPNYSSELNVNALELDDSALYLCASSLRQGHFYEQYFGPGTRLTVT.

The V and J genes are TRBV30 and TRBJ1-4, with D possibly being TRBD1 (5 bases). The germline V gene has CDR1 GTSNPN and CDR2 SVGIG (reference sequence). The ends were cut back, 0 bases at V and 7 bases at J, with 12 bases in the middle. CDR3 size: 14 residues. As DNA, the CDR3 is TGTGCCTGGAGTGTAGTGGAGGGGTCTGAAAAACTGTTTTTT. It codes for CAWSVVEGSEKLFF.

The chain employs TRBV27 and TRBJ2-7; TRBD1 is a possible D gene (5 bases). Germline V gene lookup returns CDR1 MNHEY and CDR2 SMNVEV (reference sequence). The CDR3 length is 21 residues. Trimming pared 8 bases from V and 5 bases from J, leaving 40 bases between. CDR3 loop: CASLRPPRVRAFTLPRDEQYF. CDR3 bases: TGTGCCAGCCTCCGTCCCCCCAGGGTCCGTGCTTTTACGTTACCCCGCGACGAGCAGTACTTC.

This chain uses TRBV4-1 with TRBJ1-1; D ambiguous. V lost 0 bases to trimming and J lost 5 bases, with 13 bases between them. CDR3 length: 15 residues. Germline V gene data show CDR1 as MGHRA and CDR2 as YSYEKL. The CDR3 loop is CASSQDGSTTTEAFF. CDR3 nucleotides: TGCGCCAGCAGCCAAGATGGGAGTACAACAACTGAAGCTTTCTTT.

V usage is TRBV7-2 and J usage is TRBJ2-3; TRBD2 matches at 13 bases. Losses at the gene ends were 1 base for V and 4 bases for J; bases not matched to a gene: 5. Looked up from germline, CDR1 is SGHTA and CDR2 is FQGNSA. CDR3 size: 17 residues. The DNA for the CDR3 is TGTGCCAGCAGCTTAGGGACTAGCGGGAGTATCGCAGATACGCAGTATTTT. Amino acids: CASSLGTSGSIADTQYF.

The rearrangement uses TRBV5-6 and TRBJ1-5, with a weak D call TRBD1 (5 bases). Germline values: CDR1 SGHDT, CDR2 YYEEEE. The ends were cut back, 1 base at V and 6 bases at J, with 11 bases in the middle. The CDR3 runs 14 residues. The CDR3 DNA reads TGTGCCAGCAGCTTGCAGGCAGGGTCTCAGCCCCAGCATTTT. Its translation is CASSLQAGSQPQHF.